The present entry profiles one T cell receptor beta chain with its context. The data stem from a study of CD8 T cells in Susac syndrome. The CDR3 is 16 residues long. Per germline, CDR1 SNHLY and CDR2 FYNNEI. V gave up 6 bases and J gave up 5 bases, with 20 bases separating them. RNA amounts of about 0.5 to 1 ug underwent reverse transcription with random hexamers. TCRdb reprocessed the immunoSEQ multiplex PCR reads via MiXCR and lists one record per CDR3 protein. The data show around 170,000 distinct CDR3 sequences, about 91% seen once. The sample was CD4+ T cells from PBMCs. This TCR was recovered from a human donor in good health. This sequence joins TRBV2 and TRBJ2-1, with D uncertain. The CDR3 region has the DNA TGTGCCAGCAGGGTAAAACAGTTTCACAGCGACAATGAGCAGTTCTTC. It yields the protein CASRVKQFHSDNEQFF.